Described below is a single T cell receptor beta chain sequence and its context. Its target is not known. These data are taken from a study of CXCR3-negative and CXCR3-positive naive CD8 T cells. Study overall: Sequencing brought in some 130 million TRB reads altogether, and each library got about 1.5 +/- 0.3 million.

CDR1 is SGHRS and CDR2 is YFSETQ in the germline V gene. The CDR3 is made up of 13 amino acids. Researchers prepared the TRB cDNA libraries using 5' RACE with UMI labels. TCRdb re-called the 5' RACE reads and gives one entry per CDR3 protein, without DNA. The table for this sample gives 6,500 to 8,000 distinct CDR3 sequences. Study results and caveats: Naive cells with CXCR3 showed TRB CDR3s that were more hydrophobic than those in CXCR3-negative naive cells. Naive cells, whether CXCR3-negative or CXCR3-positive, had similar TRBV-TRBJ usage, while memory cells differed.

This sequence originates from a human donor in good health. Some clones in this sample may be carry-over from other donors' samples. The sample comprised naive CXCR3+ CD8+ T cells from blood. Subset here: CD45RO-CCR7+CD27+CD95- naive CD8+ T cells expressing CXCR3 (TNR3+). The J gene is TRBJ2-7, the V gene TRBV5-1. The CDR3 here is CASSLAGTYEQYF.